Here is one T cell receptor (beta chain) with its context. The V end lost 3 bases, the J end lost 6 bases, and 23 bases lay between the germline ends. Per the germline V gene, CDR1 is LNHDA and CDR2 is SQIVND (reference sequence). The CDR3 totals 17 residues. The data are from a study of cytomegalovirus exposure and HLA in healthy donors. Both 60 Vbeta primers and 13 Jbeta primers went into the PCR. Using immunoSEQ multiplex PCR, the repertoire was profiled, and TCRdb retains in-frame clones only, with some absent. Of 150,000 or so clones in the sample, 70% to 80% were seen once. The source is a young man in good health and CMV-seropositive. Sequencing used PBMCs. V is TRBV19 and J is TRBJ1-1; possible D gene TRBD1, 5 bases. The CDR3 region has the DNA TGTGCCAGTAGTATCGGGGGGAAGACTCTCGAATGGGCTGAAGCTTTCTTT. It codes for CASSIGGKTLEWAEAFF.